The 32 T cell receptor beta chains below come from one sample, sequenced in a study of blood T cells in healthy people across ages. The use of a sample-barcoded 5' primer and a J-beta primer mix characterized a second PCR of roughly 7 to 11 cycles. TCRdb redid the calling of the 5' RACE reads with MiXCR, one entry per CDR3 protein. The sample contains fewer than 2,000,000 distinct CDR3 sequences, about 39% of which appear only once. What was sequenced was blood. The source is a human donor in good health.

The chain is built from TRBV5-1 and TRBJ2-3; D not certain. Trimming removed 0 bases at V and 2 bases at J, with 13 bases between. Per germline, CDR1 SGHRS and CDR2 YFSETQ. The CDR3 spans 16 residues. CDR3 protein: CASSLVIGPLTDTQYF. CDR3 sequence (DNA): TGCGCCAGCAGCTTGGTAATTGGACCTCTCACAGATACGCAGTATTTT.

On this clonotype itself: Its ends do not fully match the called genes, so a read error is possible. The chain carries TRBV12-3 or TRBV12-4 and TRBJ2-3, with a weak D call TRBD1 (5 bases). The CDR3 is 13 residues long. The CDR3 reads CASSTASTDAQYF. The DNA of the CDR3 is TGTGCCAGTTCGACAGCGAGCACAGATGCGCAGTATTTT.

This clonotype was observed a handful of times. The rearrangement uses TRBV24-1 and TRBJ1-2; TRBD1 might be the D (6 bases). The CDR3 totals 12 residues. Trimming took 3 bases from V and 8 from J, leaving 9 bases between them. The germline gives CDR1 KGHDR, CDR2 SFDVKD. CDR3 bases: TGTGCCACCAGTGATCCCAGGGGAGGCTACACCTTC. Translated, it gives CATSDPRGGYTF.

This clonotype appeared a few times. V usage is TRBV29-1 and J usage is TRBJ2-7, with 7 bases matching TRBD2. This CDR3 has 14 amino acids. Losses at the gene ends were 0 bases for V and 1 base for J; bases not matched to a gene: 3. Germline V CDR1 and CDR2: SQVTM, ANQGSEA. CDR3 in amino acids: CSVEDRGVSYEQYF. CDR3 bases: TGCAGCGTTGAAGATCGGGGGGTATCCTACGAGCAGTACTTC.

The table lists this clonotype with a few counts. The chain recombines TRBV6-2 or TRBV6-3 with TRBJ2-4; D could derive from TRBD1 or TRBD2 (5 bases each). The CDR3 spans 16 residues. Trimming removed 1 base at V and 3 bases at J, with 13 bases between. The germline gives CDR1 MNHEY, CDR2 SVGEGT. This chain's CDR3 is CASSYWGQGVKNIQYF. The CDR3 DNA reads TGTGCCAGCAGTTACTGGGGTCAGGGAGTCAAAAACATTCAGTACTTC.

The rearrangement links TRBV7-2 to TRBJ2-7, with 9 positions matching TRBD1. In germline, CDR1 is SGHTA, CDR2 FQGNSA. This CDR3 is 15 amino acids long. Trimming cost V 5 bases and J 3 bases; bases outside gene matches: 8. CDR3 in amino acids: CASSVGPGQGYEQYF. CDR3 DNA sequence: TGTGCCAGCAGCGTAGGCCCGGGACAGGGCTACGAGCAGTACTTC. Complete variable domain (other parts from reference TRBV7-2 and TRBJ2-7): GAGVSQSPSNKVTEKGKDVELRCDPISGHTALYWYRQSLGQGLEFLIYFQGNSAPDKSGLPSDRFSAERTGGSVSTLTIQRTQQEDSAVYLCASSVGPGQGYEQYFGPGTRLTVT.

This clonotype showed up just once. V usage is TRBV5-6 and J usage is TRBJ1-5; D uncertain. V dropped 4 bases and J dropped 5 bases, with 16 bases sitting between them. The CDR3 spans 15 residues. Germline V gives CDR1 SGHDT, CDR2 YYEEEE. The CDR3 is CASSRRQDWDQPQHF. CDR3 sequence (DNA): TGTGCCAGCAGCCGGCGTCAGGACTGGGATCAGCCCCAGCATTTT. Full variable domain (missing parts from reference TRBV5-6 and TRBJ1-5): DAGVTQSPTHLIKTRGQQVTLRCSPKSGHDTVSWYQQALGQGPQFIFQYYEEEERQRGNFPDRFSGHQFPNYSSELNVNALLLGDSALYLCASSRRQDWDQPQHFGDGTRLSIL.

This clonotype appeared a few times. CDR3 DNA sequence: TGCAGTGCTAGAGATGGGGGAGGACTAGCGGGGACTACGGGGTATTTT. It codes for CSARDGGGLAGTTGYF. The V call is TRBV20-1, the J call TRBJ2-3; the match to TRBD2 covers 12 bases. The CDR3 loop spans 16 amino acids. Trimming at V came to 0 bases and at J to 14 bases, leaving 15 bases not matched to a gene. Germline values: CDR1 DFQATT, CDR2 SNEGSKA (reference sequence).

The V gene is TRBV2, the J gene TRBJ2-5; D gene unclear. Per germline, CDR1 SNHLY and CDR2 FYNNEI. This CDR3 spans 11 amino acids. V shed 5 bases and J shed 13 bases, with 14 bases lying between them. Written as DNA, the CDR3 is TGTGCCAGCAGTAGTATAGACCGGTGGTACTTC. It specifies CASSSIDRWYF.

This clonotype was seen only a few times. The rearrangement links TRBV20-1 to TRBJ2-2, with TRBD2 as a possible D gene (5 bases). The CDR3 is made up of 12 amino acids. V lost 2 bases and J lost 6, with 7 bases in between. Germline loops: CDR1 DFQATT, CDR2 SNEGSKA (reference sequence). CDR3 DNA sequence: TGCAGTGCTAGAACGGGGTCCGGGGAGCTGTTTTTT. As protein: CSARTGSGELFF.

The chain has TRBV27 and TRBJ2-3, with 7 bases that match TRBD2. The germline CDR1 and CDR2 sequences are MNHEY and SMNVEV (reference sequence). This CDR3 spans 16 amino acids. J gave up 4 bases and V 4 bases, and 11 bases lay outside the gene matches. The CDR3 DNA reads TGTGCCAGCAGTTCGAACCCAGGCGGGGGTTCAGATACGCAGTATTTT. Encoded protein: CASSSNPGGGSDTQYF.

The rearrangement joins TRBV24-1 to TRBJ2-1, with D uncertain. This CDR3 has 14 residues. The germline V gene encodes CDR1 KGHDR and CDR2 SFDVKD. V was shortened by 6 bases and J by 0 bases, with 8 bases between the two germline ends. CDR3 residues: CATSRQSSYNEQFF. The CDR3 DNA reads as TGTGCCACCAGTCGCCAGAGCTCCTACAATGAGCAGTTCTTC.

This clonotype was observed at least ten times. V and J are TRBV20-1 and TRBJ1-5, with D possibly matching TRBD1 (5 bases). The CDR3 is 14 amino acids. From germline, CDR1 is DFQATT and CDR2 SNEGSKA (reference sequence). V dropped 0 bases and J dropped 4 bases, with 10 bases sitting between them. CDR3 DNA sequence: TGCAGTGCTAGAGATTGGGCAGGGAATCAGCCCCAGCATTTT. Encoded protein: CSARDWAGNQPQHF.

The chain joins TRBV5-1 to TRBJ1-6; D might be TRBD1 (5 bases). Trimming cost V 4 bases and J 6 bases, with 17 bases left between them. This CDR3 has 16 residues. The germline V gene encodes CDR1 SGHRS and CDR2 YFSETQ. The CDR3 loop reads CASSPQAGLGNSPLHF. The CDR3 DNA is TGCGCCAGCAGCCCCCAGGCGGGGCTCGGTAATTCACCCCTCCACTTT.

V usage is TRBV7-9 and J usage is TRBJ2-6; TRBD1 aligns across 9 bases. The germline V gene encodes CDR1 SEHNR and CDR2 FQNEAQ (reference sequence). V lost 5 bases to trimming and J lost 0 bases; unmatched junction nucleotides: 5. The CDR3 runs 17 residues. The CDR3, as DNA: TGTGCCAGCAGCCGGACAGGGGATTTCTCTGGGGCCAACGTCCTGACTTTC. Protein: CASSRTGDFSGANVLTF.

CDR3 sequence reads: CASSHTGRNTEAFF. DNA of the CDR3: TGTGCCAGCAGTCATACAGGGCGGAACACTGAAGCTTTCTTT. This chain uses TRBV7-2 with TRBJ1-1, with D maybe TRBD1 (6 bases). Germline-derived CDR1 and CDR2 are SGHTA and FQGNSA. This CDR3 is built from 14 residues. Trimming left V 6 bases short and J 1 base short, with 12 bases between.

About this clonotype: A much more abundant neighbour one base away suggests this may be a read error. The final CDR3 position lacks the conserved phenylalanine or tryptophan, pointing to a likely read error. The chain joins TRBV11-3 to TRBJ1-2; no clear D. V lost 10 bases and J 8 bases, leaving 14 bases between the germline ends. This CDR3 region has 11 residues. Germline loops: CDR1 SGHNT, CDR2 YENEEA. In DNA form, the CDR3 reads TGTGCCATTAAGGAGGGATGGGGCTACACCTCC. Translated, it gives CAIKEGWGYTS.

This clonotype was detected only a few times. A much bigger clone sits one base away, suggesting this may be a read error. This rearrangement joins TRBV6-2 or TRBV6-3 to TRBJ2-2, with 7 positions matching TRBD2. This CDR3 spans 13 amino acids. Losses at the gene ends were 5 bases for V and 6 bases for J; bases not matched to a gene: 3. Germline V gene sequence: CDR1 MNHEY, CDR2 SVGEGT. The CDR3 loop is CASSSGDAGELFF. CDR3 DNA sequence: TGTGCCAGCAGTAGCGGGGACGCCGGGGAGCTGTTTTTT.

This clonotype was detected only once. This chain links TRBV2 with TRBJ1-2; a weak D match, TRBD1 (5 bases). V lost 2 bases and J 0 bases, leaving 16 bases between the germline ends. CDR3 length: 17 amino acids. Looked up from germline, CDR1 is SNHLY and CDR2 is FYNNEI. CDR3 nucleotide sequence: TGTGCCAGCAGTGAATTCGGGCGAGGGGACCCTAACTATGGCTACACCTTC. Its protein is CASSEFGRGDPNYGYTF.

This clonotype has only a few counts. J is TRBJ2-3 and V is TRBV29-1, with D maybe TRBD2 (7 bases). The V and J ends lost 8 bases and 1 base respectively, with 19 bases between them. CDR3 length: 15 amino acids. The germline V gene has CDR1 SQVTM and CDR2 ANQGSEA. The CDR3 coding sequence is TGCAGCCTCTCTAGGGCGGGGGCCCGCACAGATACGCAGTATTTT. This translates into CSLSRAGARTDTQYF.

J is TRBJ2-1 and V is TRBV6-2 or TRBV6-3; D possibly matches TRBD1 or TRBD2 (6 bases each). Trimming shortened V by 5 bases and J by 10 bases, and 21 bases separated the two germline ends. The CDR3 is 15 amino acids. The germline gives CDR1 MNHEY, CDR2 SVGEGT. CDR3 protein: CASSPPRQDYYEQFF. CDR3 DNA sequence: TGTGCCAGCAGTCCCCCTCGACAGGACTACTACGAGCAGTTCTTC.

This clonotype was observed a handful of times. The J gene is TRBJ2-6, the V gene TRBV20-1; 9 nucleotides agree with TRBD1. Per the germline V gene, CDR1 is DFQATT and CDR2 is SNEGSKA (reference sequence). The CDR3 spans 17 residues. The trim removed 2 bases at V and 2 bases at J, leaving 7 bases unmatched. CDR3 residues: CSARRQGDSTGANVLTF. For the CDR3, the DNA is TGCAGTGCTAGAAGACAGGGGGACTCGACTGGGGCCAACGTCCTGACTTTC.

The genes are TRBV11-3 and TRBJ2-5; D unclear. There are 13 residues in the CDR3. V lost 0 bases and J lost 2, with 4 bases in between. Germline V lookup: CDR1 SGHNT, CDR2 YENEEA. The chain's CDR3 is CASSLEAQETQYF. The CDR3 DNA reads TGTGCCAGCAGCTTAGAGGCGCAAGAGACCCAGTACTTC.

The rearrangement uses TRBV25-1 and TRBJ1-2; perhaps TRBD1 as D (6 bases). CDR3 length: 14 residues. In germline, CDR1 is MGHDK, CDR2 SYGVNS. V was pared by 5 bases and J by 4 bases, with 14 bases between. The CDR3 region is CASSQGSNAYGYTF. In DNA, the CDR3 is TGTGCCAGCAGTCAGGGGTCCAACGCCTATGGCTACACCTTC.

This CDR3 reads CASSLDKGTYNEQFF. CDR3 DNA: TGTGCCAGCAGCTTGGATAAGGGGACCTACAATGAGCAGTTCTTC. This chain joins TRBV5-5 and TRBJ2-1, with a tentative D call TRBD1 (5 bases). V lost 0 bases and J 2 bases, leaving 9 bases between the germline ends. CDR3 length: 15 amino acids. From germline, CDR1 is SGHKS and CDR2 YYEKEE (reference sequence).

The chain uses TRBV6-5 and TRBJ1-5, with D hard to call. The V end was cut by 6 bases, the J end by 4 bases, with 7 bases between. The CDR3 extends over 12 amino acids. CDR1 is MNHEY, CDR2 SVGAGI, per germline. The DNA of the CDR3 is TGTGCCAGCAGCACCTTAAATCAGCCCCAGCATTTT. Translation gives CASSTLNQPQHF.

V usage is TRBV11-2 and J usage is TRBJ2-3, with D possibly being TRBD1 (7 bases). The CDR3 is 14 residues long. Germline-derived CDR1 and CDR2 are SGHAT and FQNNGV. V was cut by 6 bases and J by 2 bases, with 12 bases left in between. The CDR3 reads CASRRDRFTDTQYF. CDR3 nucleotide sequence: TGTGCCAGCAGGCGGGACAGATTCACAGATACGCAGTATTTT.

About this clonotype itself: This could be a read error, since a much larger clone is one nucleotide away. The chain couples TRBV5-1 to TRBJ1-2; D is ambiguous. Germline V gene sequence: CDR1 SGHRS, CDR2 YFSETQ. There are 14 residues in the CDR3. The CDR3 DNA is TGCGCCAGCAGCTTGGGACAAACTAACTATGACTACACCTTC. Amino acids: CASSLGQTNYDYTF.

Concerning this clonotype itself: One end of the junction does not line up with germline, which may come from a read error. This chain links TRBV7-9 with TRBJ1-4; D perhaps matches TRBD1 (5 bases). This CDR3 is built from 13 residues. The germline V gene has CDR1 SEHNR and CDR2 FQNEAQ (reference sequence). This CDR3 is CAIPDGEGEKLLF. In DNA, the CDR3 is TGTGCCATACCGGACGGGGAAGGGGAAAAACTGCTTTTT.

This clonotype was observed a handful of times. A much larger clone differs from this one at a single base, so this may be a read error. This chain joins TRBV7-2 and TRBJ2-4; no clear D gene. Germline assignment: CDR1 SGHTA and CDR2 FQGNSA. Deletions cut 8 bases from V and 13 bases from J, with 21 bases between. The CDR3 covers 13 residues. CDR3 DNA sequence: TGTGCCAGCTCCTCAGGCGGCTACAATGAGCAGTACTTC. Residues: CASSSGGYNEQYF.

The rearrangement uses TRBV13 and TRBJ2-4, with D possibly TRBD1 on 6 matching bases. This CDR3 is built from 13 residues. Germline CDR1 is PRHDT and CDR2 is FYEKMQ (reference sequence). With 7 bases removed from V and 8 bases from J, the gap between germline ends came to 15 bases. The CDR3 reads CASTRGHEDIQYF. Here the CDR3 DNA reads TGTGCCAGCACGAGGGGACACGAAGACATTCAGTACTTC.

The CDR3 reads CASARDRGPSEAFF. In nucleotides, the CDR3 is TGTGCTAGTGCCCGAGACAGGGGCCCATCTGAAGCTTTCTTT. The chain joins TRBV12-5 to TRBJ1-1; TRBD1 matches at 8 bases. The J segment lost 6 bases and the V segment lost 7 bases, leaving 10 bases of the junction unmatched. The germline gives CDR1 LGHNT, CDR2 FRNRAP. The CDR3 runs to 14 residues.